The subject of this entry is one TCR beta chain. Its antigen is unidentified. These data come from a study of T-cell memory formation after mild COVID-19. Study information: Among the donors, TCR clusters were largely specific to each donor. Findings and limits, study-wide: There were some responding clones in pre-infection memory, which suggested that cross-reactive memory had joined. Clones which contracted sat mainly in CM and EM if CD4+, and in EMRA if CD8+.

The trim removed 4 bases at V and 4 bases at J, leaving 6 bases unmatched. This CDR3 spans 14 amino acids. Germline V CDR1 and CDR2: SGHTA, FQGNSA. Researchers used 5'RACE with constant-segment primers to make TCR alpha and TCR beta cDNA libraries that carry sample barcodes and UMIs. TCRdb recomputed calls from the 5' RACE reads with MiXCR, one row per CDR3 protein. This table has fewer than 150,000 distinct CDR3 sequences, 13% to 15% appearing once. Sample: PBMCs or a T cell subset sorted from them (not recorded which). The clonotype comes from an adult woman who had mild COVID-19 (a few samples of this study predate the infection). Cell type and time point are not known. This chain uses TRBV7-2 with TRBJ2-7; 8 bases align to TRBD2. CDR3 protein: CASSSYGGAYEQYF. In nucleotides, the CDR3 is TGTGCCAGCAGCTCATACGGGGGGGCTTACGAGCAGTACTTC. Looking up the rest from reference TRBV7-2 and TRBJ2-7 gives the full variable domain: GAGVSQSPSNKVTEKGKDVELRCDPISGHTALYWYRQSLGQGLEFLIYFQGNSAPDKSGLPSDRFSAERTGGSVSTLTIQRTQQEDSAVYLCASSSYGGAYEQYFGPGTRLTVT.